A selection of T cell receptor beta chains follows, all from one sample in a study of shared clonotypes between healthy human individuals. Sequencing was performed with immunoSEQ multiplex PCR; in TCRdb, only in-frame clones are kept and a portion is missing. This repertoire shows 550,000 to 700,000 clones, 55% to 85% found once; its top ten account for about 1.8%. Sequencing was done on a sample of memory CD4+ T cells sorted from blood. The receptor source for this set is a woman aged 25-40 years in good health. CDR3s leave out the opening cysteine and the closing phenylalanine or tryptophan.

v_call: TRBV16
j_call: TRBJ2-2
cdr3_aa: ASSHLISGELF

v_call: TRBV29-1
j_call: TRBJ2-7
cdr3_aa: SVRGASGRLYEQY

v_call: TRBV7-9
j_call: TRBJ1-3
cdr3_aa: ASSFWGQGISGNTIY

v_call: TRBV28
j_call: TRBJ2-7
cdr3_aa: ASSPQGEGSAEEQY

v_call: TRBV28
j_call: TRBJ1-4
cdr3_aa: ASGDLTNEKLF

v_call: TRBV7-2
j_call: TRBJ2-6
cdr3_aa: ASSRGRSGANVLT

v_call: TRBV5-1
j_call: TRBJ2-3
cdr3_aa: ASSLETGSSTDTQY

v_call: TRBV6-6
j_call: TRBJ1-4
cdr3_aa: ASSYSRTGGEEVF

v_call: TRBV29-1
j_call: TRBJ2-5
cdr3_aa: SVGGVETQY

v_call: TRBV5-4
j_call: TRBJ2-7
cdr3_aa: ASSHGQAGYEQY

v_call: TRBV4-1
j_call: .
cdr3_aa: ASSQELGTGGPYEQY

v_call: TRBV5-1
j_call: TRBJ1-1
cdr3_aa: ASSLTGTGALNTEAF

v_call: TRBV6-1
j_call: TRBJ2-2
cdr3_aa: ASSGSRFGTGELF

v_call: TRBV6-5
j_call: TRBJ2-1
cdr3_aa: ASRTGWMDNEQF

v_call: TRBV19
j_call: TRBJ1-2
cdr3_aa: ASSLGTGDYGYT

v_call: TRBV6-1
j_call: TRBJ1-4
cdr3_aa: ASTGRGATNEKLF